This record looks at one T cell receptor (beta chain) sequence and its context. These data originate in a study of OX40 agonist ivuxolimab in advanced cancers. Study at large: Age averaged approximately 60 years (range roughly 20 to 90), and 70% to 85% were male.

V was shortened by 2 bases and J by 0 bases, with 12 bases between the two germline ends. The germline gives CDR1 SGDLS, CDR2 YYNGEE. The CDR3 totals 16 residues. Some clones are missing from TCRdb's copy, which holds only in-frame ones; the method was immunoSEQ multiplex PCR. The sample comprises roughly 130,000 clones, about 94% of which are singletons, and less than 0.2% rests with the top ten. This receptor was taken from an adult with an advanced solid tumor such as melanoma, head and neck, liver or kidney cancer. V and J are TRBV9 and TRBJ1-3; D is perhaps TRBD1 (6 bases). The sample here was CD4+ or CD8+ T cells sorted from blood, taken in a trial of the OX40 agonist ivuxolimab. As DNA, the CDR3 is TGTGCCAGCAGCGTTGGAGGGGGACTCTCTGGAAACACCATATATTTT. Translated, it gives CASSVGGGLSGNTIYF.